In its sample, the clone carrying this TCR beta chain was seen a few times. Its target is not known. This record comes from a study of T cells in Graves' hyperthyroidism and ophthalmopathy. Study conclusions and caveats: The blood repertoire included most of the expanded thyroid clonotypes above 0.001. A model of 13 V-J features distinguished ophthalmopathy from stable hyperthyroidism.

Amplification targeted TCR beta CDR3 regions from RNA transcripts. The HTBI primer set served for first-round RT-PCR of the TCR CDR3. TCRdb used MiXCR to reprocess the multiplex PCR reads, holding one entry per CDR3 protein. The sample consists of 350,000 or so distinct CDR3 sequences, roughly 20% of them appearing once. Subjects with ophthalmopathy showed a Clinical Activity Score no lower than 3, a NOSPECS grade no lower than 4, and a duration shorter than 3 months. Orbital computed tomography and thyroid ultrasound, together with serum TRAb and thyroxine and clinical symptoms, were used for diagnoses. Specimen: blood. This TCR derives from a woman aged 40 to 50 with Graves' ophthalmopathy.

The CDR3 protein is CASSPEGRGDIQYF. The CDR3 region has the DNA TGCGCCAGCAGCCCAGAGGGGAGGGGAGACATTCAGTACTTC. V and J are TRBV4-1 and TRBJ2-4, with TRBD2 identical over 7 bases. The CDR3 loop spans 14 amino acids. Germline CDR1 reads MGHRA; CDR2 reads YSYEKL. V trimming: 4 bases; J trimming: 8 bases; junction bases outside the gene matches: 8.